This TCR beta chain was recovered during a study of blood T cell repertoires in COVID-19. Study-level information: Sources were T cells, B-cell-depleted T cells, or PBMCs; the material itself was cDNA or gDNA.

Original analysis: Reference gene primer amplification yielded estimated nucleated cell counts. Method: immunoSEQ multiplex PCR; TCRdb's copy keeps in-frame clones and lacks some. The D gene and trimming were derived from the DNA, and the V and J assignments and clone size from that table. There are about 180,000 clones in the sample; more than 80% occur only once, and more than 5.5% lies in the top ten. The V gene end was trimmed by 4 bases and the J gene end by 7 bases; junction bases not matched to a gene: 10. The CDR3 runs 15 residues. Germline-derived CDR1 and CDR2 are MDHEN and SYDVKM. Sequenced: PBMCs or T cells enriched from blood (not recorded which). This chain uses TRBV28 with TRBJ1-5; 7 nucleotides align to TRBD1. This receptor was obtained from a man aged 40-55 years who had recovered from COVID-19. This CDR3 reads CASSSQQGNGQPQHF. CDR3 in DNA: TGTGCCAGCAGTTCCCAACAGGGGAATGGGCAGCCCCAGCATTTT.